This T cell receptor (beta chain) was recorded in a study of CXCR3-negative and CXCR3-positive naive CD8 T cells. In preparing the TRB cDNA libraries, 5' RACE with UMI labels was used. From the 5' RACE reads, TCRdb lists one entry per CDR3 protein and no DNA. The table for this sample gives tens of thousands of distinct CDR3 sequences. Study-wide results and caveats: Fresh PBMCs served for most assays, and CXCR3 expression fell partially after cryopreservation. Naive subsets did not differ in surface CD5, and the authors estimated TCR strength using properties of the TRB CDR3.

Note on this clonotype: Its target is not known.

The sequenced material came from memory CD8+ T cells from blood. This receptor was identified in a human donor in good health. Some clones in this sample may be carry-over from other donors' samples.

The CDR3 here is CASSHRRVSGETQYF. The gene calls are TRBV3-1 and TRBJ2-1; the TRBD1 assignment by TCRdb is unverifiable without DNA. The CDR3 consists of 15 residues. Per germline, CDR1 LGHDT and CDR2 YNNKEL (reference sequence).